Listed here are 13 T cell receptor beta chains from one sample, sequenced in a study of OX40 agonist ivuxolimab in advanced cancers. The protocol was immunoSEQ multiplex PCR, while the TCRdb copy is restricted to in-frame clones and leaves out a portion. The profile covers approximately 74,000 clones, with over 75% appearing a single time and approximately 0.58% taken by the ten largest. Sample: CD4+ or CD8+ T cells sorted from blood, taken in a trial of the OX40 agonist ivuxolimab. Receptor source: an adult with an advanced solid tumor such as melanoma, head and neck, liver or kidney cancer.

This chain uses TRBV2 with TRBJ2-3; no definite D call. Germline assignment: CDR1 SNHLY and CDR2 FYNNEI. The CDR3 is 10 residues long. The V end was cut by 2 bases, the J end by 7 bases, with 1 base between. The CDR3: CASSEHTQYF. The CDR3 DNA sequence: TGTGCCAGCAGTGAACATACGCAGTATTTT.

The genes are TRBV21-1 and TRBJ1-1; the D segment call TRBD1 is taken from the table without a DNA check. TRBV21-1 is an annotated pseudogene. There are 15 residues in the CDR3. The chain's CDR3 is CASSKLRHPNTEAFF. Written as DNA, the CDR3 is TGTGCCAGCAGCAAGTTGAGACACCCGAACACTGAAGCTTTCTTT.

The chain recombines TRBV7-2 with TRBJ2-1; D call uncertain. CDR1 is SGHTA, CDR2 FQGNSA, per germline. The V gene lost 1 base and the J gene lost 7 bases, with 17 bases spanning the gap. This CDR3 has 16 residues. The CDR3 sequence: CASSLVLDASRNEQFF. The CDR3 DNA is TGTGCCAGCAGCTTAGTCCTAGACGCATCCAGGAATGAGCAGTTCTTC.

The CDR3 reads CASSGGLSYNSPLHF. The DNA of the CDR3 is TGTGCCAGCAGTGGGGGGCTGTCCTATAATTCACCCCTCCACTTT. The chain uses TRBV25-1 and TRBJ1-6; possibly TRBD1 for D (6 bases). The CDR3 has 15 residues. Germline V gene data show CDR1 as MGHDK and CDR2 as SYGVNS. Trimming removed 4 bases at V and 1 base at J, with 8 bases between.

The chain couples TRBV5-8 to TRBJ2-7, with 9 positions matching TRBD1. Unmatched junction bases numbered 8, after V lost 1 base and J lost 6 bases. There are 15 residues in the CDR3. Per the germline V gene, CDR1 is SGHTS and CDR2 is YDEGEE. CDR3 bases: TGTGCCAGCAGCTTGTCTTTCTGGACAGGGGTCGAGCAGTACTTC. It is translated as CASSLSFWTGVEQYF.

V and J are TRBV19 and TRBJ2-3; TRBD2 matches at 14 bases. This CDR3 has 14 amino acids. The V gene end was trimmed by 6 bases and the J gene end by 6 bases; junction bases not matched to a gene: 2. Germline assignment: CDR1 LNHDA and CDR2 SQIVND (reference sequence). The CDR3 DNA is TGTGCCAGTAGGCGGACTAGCGGGAGGGATACGCAGTATTTT. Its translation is CASRRTSGRDTQYF.

The CDR3 DNA reads TGTGCCTGGAGGAGTGCGGCGAACACTGAAGCTTTCTTT. Translating gives CAWRSAANTEAFF. The rearrangement links TRBV30 to TRBJ1-1; unclear D gene. This CDR3 is built from 13 residues. CDR1 is GTSNPN and CDR2 is SVGIG in the germline V gene (reference sequence). Trimming stripped 3 bases from V and 1 base from J, with 9 bases between. Full variable domain (rest looked up from reference TRBV30 and TRBJ1-1): SQTIHQWPATLVQPVGSPLSLECTVEGTSNPNLYWYRQAAGRGLQLLFYSVGIGQISSEVPQNLSASRPQDRQFILSSKKLLLSDSGFYLCAWRSAANTEAFFGQGTRLTVV.

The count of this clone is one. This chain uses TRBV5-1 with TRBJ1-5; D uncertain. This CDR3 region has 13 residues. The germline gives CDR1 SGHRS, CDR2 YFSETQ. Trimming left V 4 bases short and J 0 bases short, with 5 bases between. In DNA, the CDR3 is TGCGCCAGCAGCATGGATAGCAATCAGCCCCAGCATTTT. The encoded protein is CASSMDSNQPQHF.

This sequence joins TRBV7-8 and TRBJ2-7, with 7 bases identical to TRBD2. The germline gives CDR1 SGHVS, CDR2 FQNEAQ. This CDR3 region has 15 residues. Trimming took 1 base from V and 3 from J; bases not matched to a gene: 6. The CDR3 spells CASSLGGGSSYEQYF. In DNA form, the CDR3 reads TGTGCCAGCAGCTTAGGGGGCGGGAGCAGCTACGAGCAGTACTTC.

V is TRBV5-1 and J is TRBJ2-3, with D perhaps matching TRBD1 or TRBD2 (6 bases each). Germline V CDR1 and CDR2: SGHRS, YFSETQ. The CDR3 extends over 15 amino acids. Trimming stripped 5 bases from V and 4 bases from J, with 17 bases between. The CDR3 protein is CASRRGESSPDTQYF. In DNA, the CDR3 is TGCGCCAGCAGAAGGGGGGAGTCATCCCCAGATACGCAGTATTTT.

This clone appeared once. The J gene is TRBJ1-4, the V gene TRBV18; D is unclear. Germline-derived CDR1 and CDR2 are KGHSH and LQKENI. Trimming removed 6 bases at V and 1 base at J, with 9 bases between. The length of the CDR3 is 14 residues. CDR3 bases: TGTGCCAGCTCGGTTGAGTTAACTAATGAAAAACTGTTTTTT. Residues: CASSVELTNEKLFF.

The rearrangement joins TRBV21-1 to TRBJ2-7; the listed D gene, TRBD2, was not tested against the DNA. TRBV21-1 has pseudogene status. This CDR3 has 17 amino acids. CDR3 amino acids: CASSKGRLGGFRDEQYF. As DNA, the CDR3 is TGTGCCAGCAGCAAGGGTAGGCTAGGCGGTTTCAGAGACGAGCAGTACTTC.

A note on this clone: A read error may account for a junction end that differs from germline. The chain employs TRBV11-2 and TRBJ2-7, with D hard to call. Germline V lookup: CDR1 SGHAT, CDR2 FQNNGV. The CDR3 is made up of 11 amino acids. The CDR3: CAGSPLTEQYF. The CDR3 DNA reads TGTGCCGGCAGCCCTTTGACAGAGCAGTACTTC.